The 30 T cell receptor beta chains listed next were all sequenced from one sample in a study of vaccination and CD4 T cells after COVID-19. Their antigens are not known. Treatment specified: roughly 11-day PBMC culture with coronavirus spike peptide pools or control peptides (ViraFEST assay). The Oncomine TCR Beta short-read assay generated sequence data from the DNA of cultured CD4+ T cells. TCRdb re-called the PCR reads through MiXCR, storing one row per CDR3 protein. The table lists thousands of distinct CDR3 sequences, about a quarter of them singletons, with 15% to 20% in the top ten. The sequencing here drew on CD4+ T cells from blood, cultured in vitro, taken after SARS-CoV-2 vaccination. These receptors originate from a human donor who had recovered from COVID-19.

By sample share, this clonotype is medium-sized. The CDR3 loop reads CSAAEGERQPQHF. CDR3 nucleotide sequence: TGCAGTGCCGCGGAGGGCGAGCGCCAGCCCCAGCATTTT. The chain links TRBV20-1 to TRBJ1-5; D unresolved. Trimming stripped 6 bases from V and 7 bases from J, with 16 bases between. The CDR3 has 13 amino acids. CDR1 is DFQATT, CDR2 SNEGSKA, per germline (reference sequence).

The chain employs TRBV29-1 and TRBJ2-5, with a possible D match to TRBD1 (6 bases). Germline CDR1 reads SQVTM; CDR2 reads ANQGSEA. This CDR3 spans 14 amino acids. V dropped 6 bases and J dropped 5 bases, with 19 bases sitting between them. The CDR3 DNA reads TGCAGCGTGAGGCTAGGGGGAAGGAGGGAGACCCAGTACTTC. Its translation: CSVRLGGRRETQYF. The entire variable domain, with the rest obtained from reference TRBV29-1 and TRBJ2-5, is as follows: SAVISQKPSRDICQRGTSLTIQCQVDSQVTMMFWYRQQPGQSLTLIATANQGSEATYESGFVIDKFPISRPNLTFSTLTVSNMSPEDSSIYLCSVRLGGRRETQYFGPGTRLLVL.

In the case of this clonotype: A junction boundary mismatches the germline segment, possibly from a read error. V gene TRBV7-9 combines with J gene TRBJ2-3; the match to TRBD1 covers 8 bases. There are 14 residues in the CDR3. From germline, CDR1 is SEHNR and CDR2 FQNEAQ (reference sequence). The CDR3 loop is CASSLAWTGRNIHF. In nucleotides, the CDR3 is TGTGCCAGCAGCTTAGCTTGGACAGGGCGCAACATACATTTT.

The chain is built from TRBV7-2 and TRBJ2-2; 8 positions agree with TRBD2. Germline V gene sequence: CDR1 SGHTA, CDR2 FQGNSA. CDR3 length: 15 amino acids. The trim removed 7 bases at V and 5 bases at J, leaving 9 bases unmatched. CDR3 sequence (DNA): TGTGCCAGCACGAAGGGACTAGTGGGTACCGGGGAGCTGTTTTTT. Its protein is CASTKGLVGTGELFF.

This clonotype appeared a few times. The chain combines TRBV24-1 with TRBJ1-2; D possibly corresponds to TRBD1 (5 bases). V was trimmed by 3 bases and J by 8 bases, leaving 12 bases between them. The CDR3 runs to 13 residues. From germline, CDR1 is KGHDR and CDR2 SFDVKD. As DNA, the CDR3 is TGTGCCACCAGTGATGGGGCGAGGGGCGGCTACACCTTC. Protein: CATSDGARGGYTF.

This clonotype is classed as medium-sized. The chain has TRBV21-1 and TRBJ2-5; no DNA check was done on the table's D call, TRBD1. TRBV21-1 is a documented pseudogene. CDR3 length: 14 amino acids. The CDR3: CASSKQGRKETQYF. CDR3 sequence (DNA): TGTGCCAGCAGCAAACAGGGTAGGAAAGAGACCCAGTACTTC.

The chain carries TRBV20-1 and TRBJ1-1; a possible D gene is TRBD1 (6 bases). Trimming left V 2 bases short and J 0 bases short, with 10 bases between. The CDR3 spans 14 residues. Germline loops: CDR1 DFQATT, CDR2 SNEGSKA (reference sequence). The CDR3 reads CSARRGTVNTEAFF. CDR3 DNA sequence: TGCAGTGCTAGAAGGGGGACGGTGAACACTGAAGCTTTCTTT.

This clonotype rates as medium-sized. The chain recombines TRBV24-1 with TRBJ2-3, with D maybe TRBD1 (6 bases). The germline gives CDR1 KGHDR, CDR2 SFDVKD. The CDR3 runs to 15 residues. V was trimmed by 7 bases and J by 1 base, leaving 14 bases between them. DNA of the CDR3: TGTGCCACCAGCGCTACAGGGACGGGCACAGATACGCAGTATTTT. The encoded protein is CATSATGTGTDTQYF.

This clonotype was seen a few times. The chain has TRBV6-2 or TRBV6-3 and TRBJ2-7; the D gene is possibly TRBD2 (6 bases). Germline CDR1 reads MNHEY; CDR2 reads SVGEGT. CDR3 length: 16 residues. V was pared by 6 bases and J by 9 bases, with 27 bases between. The CDR3 loop reads CASRERHRLVGRAQYF. CDR3 sequence (DNA): TGTGCCAGCAGGGAACGTCATAGACTAGTAGGGCGCGCGCAGTACTTC.

This clonotype was seen only a few times. This chain uses TRBV6-1 with TRBJ1-2; 11 nucleotides agree with TRBD1. The CDR3 is 15 amino acids. With V trimmed by 7 bases and J by 7 bases, 11 bases remained unmatched. Germline lookup yields CDR1 MNHNS and CDR2 SASEGT. CDR3 residues: CASKMTGTGGTGYTF. The DNA of the CDR3 is TGTGCCAGCAAAATGACCGGGACAGGGGGTACTGGCTACACCTTC.

This chain links TRBV27 with TRBJ1-1, with D uncertain. CDR3 length: 15 residues. Trimming stripped 5 bases from V and 1 base from J, with 14 bases between. The germline CDR1 and CDR2 sequences are MNHEY and SMNVEV (reference sequence). The chain's CDR3 is CASSPQSGWNTEAFF. CDR3 coding DNA: TGTGCCAGCAGTCCACAATCCGGCTGGAACACTGAAGCTTTCTTT.

Within the sample, this clonotype is medium-sized. The V call is TRBV4-1, the J call TRBJ2-7; 10 bases align to TRBD1. V lost 1 base to trimming and J lost 2 bases; unmatched junction nucleotides: 2. There are 15 residues in the CDR3. Germline V CDR1 and CDR2: MGHRA, YSYEKL. The CDR3 sequence is CASSQGTGGTYEQYF. The CDR3, as DNA: TGCGCCAGCAGCCAAGGGACAGGGGGAACCTACGAGCAGTACTTC.

The chain joins TRBV6-1 to TRBJ1-6, with 7 bases fitting TRBD1. Trimming at V came to 11 bases and at J to 10 bases, leaving 14 bases not matched to a gene. This CDR3 has 14 amino acids. Germline values: CDR1 MNHNS, CDR2 SASEGT. In DNA form, the CDR3 reads TGTGCCGGAAGGGGGACAGTGGGACAATCACCCCTCCACTTT. It translates to CAGRGTVGQSPLHF.

This clonotype was detected a few times. The chain joins TRBV6-1 to TRBJ1-1; D is undetermined. CDR3 size: 14 residues. The V and J ends lost 7 bases and 1 base respectively, with 13 bases between them. Germline CDR1 is MNHNS and CDR2 is SASEGT. This chain's CDR3 is CASTGGLTNTEAFF. As DNA, the CDR3 is TGTGCCAGCACGGGCGGTCTTACGAACACTGAAGCTTTCTTT.

There are a few counts of this clonotype. J is TRBJ2-1 and V is TRBV19; either TRBD1 or TRBD2 may fit D (5 bases each). The CDR3 is 15 amino acids. V was clipped by 7 bases and J by 6 bases, with 19 bases between them. Germline V gene lookup returns CDR1 LNHDA and CDR2 SQIVND (reference sequence). CDR3 bases: TGTGCCAGTACCCCGGGGCTAGAACGTCGCAATGAGCAGTTCTTC. It codes for CASTPGLERRNEQFF.

This clonotype ranks as medium-sized. J is TRBJ1-6 and V is TRBV27; D remains unclear. Per the germline V gene, CDR1 is MNHEY and CDR2 is SMNVEV (reference sequence). This CDR3 is 12 amino acids long. V was cut by 8 bases and J by 16 bases, with 18 bases left in between. Written as DNA, the CDR3 is TGTGCCAGCGGGAGAGAGGGCCGTCCTCTCCACTTT. Encoded protein: CASGREGRPLHF.

This clonotype was detected only a few times. This sequence joins TRBV5-4 and TRBJ2-5, with 7 bases matching TRBD1. V shed 4 bases, J shed 5 bases, and the junction held 5 bases outside the gene matches. Germline V gene data show CDR1 as SGHNT and CDR2 as YYREEE (reference sequence). The CDR3 runs to 13 residues. CDR3 coding DNA: TGTGCCAGCAGCCTGACAGGGTCTGAGACCCAGTACTTC. Protein sequence: CASSLTGSETQYF.

This clonotype has only a few counts. The rearrangement joins TRBV7-3 to TRBJ2-7; D possibly uses TRBD1 or TRBD2 (5 bases each). Germline CDR1 SGHTA, CDR2 FQGTGA. This CDR3 has 13 amino acids. Trimming took off 5 bases at V and 6 bases at J, with 14 bases between the two ends. CDR3 nucleotides: TGTGCCAGCAGCCTATCCTCGAGGGGCGAGCAGTACTTC. It translates to CASSLSSRGEQYF.

This clonotype was detected a few times. This chain connects TRBV20-1 to TRBJ2-7; 8 bases are shared with TRBD1. The CDR3 contains 15 residues. Trimming removed 0 bases from V and 5 bases from J; junction bases left unmatched: 9. Looked up from germline, CDR1 is DFQATT and CDR2 is SNEGSKA (reference sequence). CDR3 nucleotides: TGCAGTGCTAGAGATCCGGACAGGGTACTCCACGAGCAGTACTTC. This gives the protein CSARDPDRVLHEQYF.

In this sample, this clonotype is medium-sized (0.01 to 0.1%). The chain couples TRBV19 to TRBJ1-2; 11 nucleotides match TRBD1. The CDR3 extends over 16 amino acids. Germline CDR1 is LNHDA and CDR2 is SQIVND (reference sequence). V dropped 8 bases and J dropped 2; count of bases not matched to a gene: 10. The CDR3 region has the DNA TGTGCCAGTTCGGGCCGGACAGGGGGCCTGAACTATGGCTACACCTTC. It translates to CASSGRTGGLNYGYTF.

This clonotype is medium-sized. V is TRBV7-2 and J is TRBJ2-5; no definite D call. There are 11 residues in the CDR3. Germline V gives CDR1 SGHTA, CDR2 FQGNSA. Trimming removed 8 bases at V and 3 bases at J, with 7 bases between. This CDR3 reads CASGLKETQYF. For the CDR3, the DNA is TGTGCCAGCGGCCTGAAAGAGACCCAGTACTTC. The full variable domain, completed using reference TRBV7-2 and TRBJ2-5, is GAGVSQSPSNKVTEKGKDVELRCDPISGHTALYWYRQSLGQGLEFLIYFQGNSAPDKSGLPSDRFSAERTGGSVSTLTIQRTQQEDSAVYLCASGLKETQYFGPGTRLLVL.

J is TRBJ2-7 and V is TRBV19; 8 positions match TRBD1. V was clipped by 6 bases and J by 6 bases; unmatched bases: 1. Germline CDR1 and CDR2: LNHDA and SQIVND (reference sequence). This CDR3 region has 11 residues. The CDR3 DNA follows: TGTGCCAGTAGGACAGGGGTCGAGCAGTACTTC. It codes for CASRTGVEQYF.

The V gene is TRBV6-1, the J gene TRBJ2-1; 15 bases agree with TRBD2. Trimming took 6 bases from V and 6 from J; bases not matched to a gene: 9. The germline CDR1 and CDR2 sequences are MNHNS and SASEGT. The CDR3 sequence is 17 residues long. CDR3 amino acids: CASRSGLAGGLINEQFF. CDR3 coding DNA: TGTGCCAGCAGATCGGGACTAGCGGGGGGATTGATCAATGAGCAGTTCTTC.

V is TRBV7-2 and J is TRBJ1-5; D possibly corresponds to TRBD1 (6 bases). The CDR3 consists of 16 residues. V was cut by 0 bases and J by 1 base, with 10 bases left in between. The germline V gene has CDR1 SGHTA and CDR2 FQGNSA. The chain's CDR3 is CASSLAGQASNQPQHF. DNA for the CDR3: TGTGCCAGCAGCTTAGCGGGACAAGCGAGCAATCAGCCCCAGCATTTT.

This clonotype is deemed medium-sized. This chain connects TRBV6-1 to TRBJ1-2; a weak D match, TRBD1 (5 bases). CDR3 length: 17 residues. Germline V gene sequence: CDR1 MNHNS, CDR2 SASEGT. Trimming stripped 0 bases from V and 4 bases from J, with 18 bases between. CDR3 loop: CASSEARLIQGTYGYTF. The CDR3 nucleotides read TGTGCCAGCAGTGAAGCGCGGTTAATCCAGGGCACCTATGGCTACACCTTC.

This clonotype was found a few times. The chain is built from TRBV20-1 and TRBJ1-1; maybe TRBD1 (5 bases). From germline, CDR1 is DFQATT and CDR2 SNEGSKA (reference sequence). This CDR3 has 14 amino acids. The ends were cut back, 0 bases at V and 4 bases at J, with 12 bases in the middle. The CDR3 sequence is CSAREGRTPTEAFF. In DNA form, the CDR3 reads TGCAGTGCTAGAGAAGGGCGGACACCCACTGAAGCTTTCTTT.

Judged by abundance, this clonotype is medium-sized (0.01 to 0.1%). The J gene is TRBJ1-1, the V gene TRBV7-9; D is unclear. Germline CDR1 is SEHNR and CDR2 is FQNEAQ (reference sequence). CDR3 size: 14 residues. V shed 6 bases and J shed 0 bases, with 11 bases lying between them. The CDR3 sequence: CASSVLLMNTEAFF. The CDR3 nucleotides read TGTGCCAGCAGTGTTCTGCTTATGAACACTGAAGCTTTCTTT.

The V gene is TRBV6-1, the J gene TRBJ2-4, with D possibly matching TRBD2 (6 bases). Trimming left V 4 bases short and J 0 bases short, with 10 bases between. Per germline, CDR1 MNHNS and CDR2 SASEGT. This CDR3 spans 15 amino acids. The CDR3 region is CASSGSGGAKNIQYF. CDR3 nucleotides: TGTGCCAGCAGTGGCTCCGGGGGAGCCAAAAACATTCAGTACTTC.

In this sample, this clonotype turned up a few times. This sequence joins TRBV4-2 and TRBJ2-5; no clear D. Per germline, CDR1 LGHNA and CDR2 YNFKEQ. Trimming cost V 4 bases and J 5 bases, with 8 bases left between them. CDR3 length: 12 residues. The CDR3 coding sequence is TGTGCCAGCAGCCCGAACCGGGAGACCCAGTACTTC. Residues: CASSPNRETQYF.

In this sample, this clonotype is medium-sized. V and J are TRBV20-1 and TRBJ2-7; 9 nucleotides match TRBD1. Germline V gives CDR1 DFQATT, CDR2 SNEGSKA (reference sequence). The J segment lost 3 bases and the V segment lost 6 bases, leaving 9 bases of the junction unmatched. The CDR3 covers 14 residues. The CDR3 DNA sequence: TGCAGTGCCGCCCAGTCGACAGGGGGCTACGAGCAGTACTTC. It encodes CSAAQSTGGYEQYF.